This TCR beta chain was recorded in a study of blood T cell repertoires in COVID-19. Study context: Researchers got acute and convalescent COVID-19 samples from the United States, Italy and Spain. T cells, B-cell-depleted T cells, or PBMCs provided the cDNA or gDNA that served as material.

V was pared by 11 bases and J by 1 base, with 17 bases between. The CDR3 spans 14 residues. Germline V gives CDR1 MNHEY, CDR2 SVGAGI. In the authors' workflow: Amplification with reference gene primers provided the estimates of nucleated cell counts. Clones were sequenced by immunoSEQ multiplex PCR, and TCRdb holds only the in-frame ones, with some missing. V and J calls and clone size follow that table, whereas D and trimming were derived from the DNA. The repertoire holds 250,000 to 300,000 clones, with 75% to 90% as singletons. In this sample, this clone turned up once. V gene TRBV6-5 combines with J gene TRBJ1-1; tentatively, D is TRBD1 (6 bases). The TCR comes from a man aged 45-65 years with acute or convalescent COVID-19. The sequenced material came from peripheral blood. The CDR3 loop reads CACRRGASNTEAFF. The CDR3, as DNA: TGTGCCTGCCGCCGGGGGGCCTCGAACACTGAAGCTTTCTTT.